These 18 T cell receptor beta chains were all obtained from the same sample, sequenced in a study of identifying expanded T cells in peripheral blood. Generated by immunoSEQ multiplex PCR, the TCRdb table keeps only in-frame clones and is missing some. Counted here are about 91,000 clones, more than 70% occurring once; the ten biggest clones make up roughly 4%. Sequenced material: blood. These receptors came from a person between 18 and 70 years old in good health.

This clone was recorded a few times. V usage is TRBV6-4 and J usage is TRBJ2-6; weak D call: TRBD2 (5 bases). CDR1 is MRHNA, CDR2 SNTAGT, per germline. V shed 3 bases and J shed 0 bases, with 6 bases lying between them. CDR3 length equals 15 residues. As DNA, the CDR3 is TGTGCCAGCAGTGAGGAGGACTCTGGGGCCAACGTCCTGACTTTC. This translates into CASSEEDSGANVLTF.

This chain joins TRBV11-1 and TRBJ2-1; 13 positions match TRBD2. This CDR3 has 15 residues. Germline assignment: CDR1 SGHAT and CDR2 FQDESV (reference sequence). The J segment lost 4 bases and the V segment lost 4 bases, leaving 1 base of the junction unmatched. The CDR3 coding sequence is TGTGCCAGCAGCTCGGGACTAGCGGGGTACAATGAGCAGTTCTTC. Translating it yields CASSSGLAGYNEQFF.

The V call is TRBV9, the J call TRBJ1-3, with no clear D. This CDR3 contains 13 residues. The ends were cut back, 4 bases at V and 4 bases at J, with 9 bases in the middle. From germline, CDR1 is SGDLS and CDR2 YYNGEE. CDR3 sequence: CASSPQTGNTIYF. The CDR3 nucleotides read TGTGCCAGCAGCCCCCAGACCGGAAACACCATATATTTT.

J is TRBJ2-7 and V is TRBV5-6; D remains unclear. Trimming removed 5 bases from V and 6 bases from J, with 18 bases in between. Germline assignment: CDR1 SGHDT and CDR2 YYEEEE. The CDR3 loop spans 14 amino acids. In DNA, the CDR3 is TGTGCCAGCAGTCCCGGGCCCTTGGGTTCCGAGCAGTACTTC. Its protein is CASSPGPLGSEQYF.

This clone was seen a handful of times. V is TRBV6-6 and J is TRBJ1-2; TRBD1 agrees at 9 bases. The CDR3 covers 16 residues. CDR1 is MNHNY and CDR2 is SVGAGI in the germline V gene (reference sequence). The V segment lost 4 bases and the J segment 4 bases; nucleotides outside the gene matches: 10. CDR3 sequence reads: CASSWHRGLGGYGYTF. CDR3 bases: TGTGCCAGCAGTTGGCACAGGGGGCTAGGCGGCTATGGCTACACCTTC.

The chain is built from TRBV19 and TRBJ2-3; 8 bases match TRBD1. The CDR3 contains 14 residues. V shed 3 bases, J shed 5 bases, and the junction held 4 bases outside the gene matches. CDR1 is LNHDA, CDR2 SQIVND, per germline (reference sequence). The CDR3 nucleotides are TGTGCCAGTAGTATTCGCAGGGGGCTAGATACGCAGTATTTT. Translating it yields CASSIRRGLDTQYF.

The rearrangement joins TRBV10-1 to TRBJ2-3; D not resolved. Germline values: CDR1 WNHNN, CDR2 SYGVQD (reference sequence). This CDR3 is built from 13 residues. The ends were cut back, 4 bases at V and 2 bases at J, with 7 bases in the middle. CDR3 coding DNA: TGCGCCAGCAGTGGACCAGACACAGATACGCAGTATTTT. Encoded protein: CASSGPDTDTQYF.

This chain connects TRBV6-5 to TRBJ2-5, with D perhaps assigned TRBD1 or TRBD2 (6 bases each). The closer fit of TRBJ2-7 to the DNA end suggests the J call may be wrong. Germline V gene data show CDR1 as MNHEY and CDR2 as SVGAGI. This CDR3 has 13 amino acids. The CDR3 DNA sequence: TGTGCCACCAAGGGGGGATTATCCTACGAGCAGTACTTC. It is translated as CATKGGLSYEQYF.

V and J are TRBV7-3 and TRBJ2-1, with D possibly being TRBD2 (7 bases). The CDR3 runs 15 residues. The ends were cut back, 2 bases at V and 6 bases at J, with 14 bases in the middle. Per germline, CDR1 SGHTA and CDR2 FQGTGA. The CDR3 is CASSLQAGAINEQFF. CDR3 coding DNA: TGTGCCAGCAGCTTACAGGCGGGGGCAATCAATGAGCAGTTCTTC.

The chain joins TRBV18 to TRBJ2-5, with a tentative D call TRBD2 (6 bases). The CDR3 totals 14 residues. With 3 bases removed from V and 5 bases from J, the gap between germline ends came to 13 bases. Per the germline V gene, CDR1 is KGHSH and CDR2 is LQKENI. CDR3 nucleotide sequence: TGTGCCAGCTCACCCCCGGGGGACGGCGAGACCCAGTACTTC. Protein sequence: CASSPPGDGETQYF.

The rearrangement links TRBV28 to TRBJ1-2, with unresolved D. The ends were cut back, 3 bases at V and 7 bases at J, with 9 bases in the middle. The CDR3 consists of 12 residues. Germline CDR1 is MDHEN and CDR2 is SYDVKM. The CDR3 DNA reads TGTGCCAGCAGTTTCGTCAGGACTGGCTACACCTTC. This sequence encodes CASSFVRTGYTF.

J is TRBJ2-7 and V is TRBV27; D call uncertain. The CDR3 covers 13 residues. Deletions cut 4 bases from V and 12 bases from J, with 19 bases between. Germline CDR1 and CDR2: MNHEY and SMNVEV (reference sequence). As DNA, the CDR3 is TGTGCCAGCAGTTGGACGACTGGCCGCTGGTTGTACTTC. The encoded protein is CASSWTTGRWLYF.

The CDR3 nucleotides are TGCGCCAGCAGCCAAGATTTGCCTAGCGGATTCTACAATGAGCAGTTCTTC. Its protein is CASSQDLPSGFYNEQFF. This chain uses TRBV4-1 with TRBJ2-1; TRBD2 agrees at 7 bases. Unmatched junction bases numbered 8, after V lost 0 bases and J lost 3 bases. The CDR3 consists of 17 residues. Germline V gene lookup returns CDR1 MGHRA and CDR2 YSYEKL.

The J gene is TRBJ2-2, the V gene TRBV5-4; D unresolved. The V end was cut by 0 bases, the J end by 0 bases, with 3 bases between. The CDR3 is made up of 14 amino acids. Germline V gives CDR1 SGHNT, CDR2 YYREEE (reference sequence). The CDR3 here is CASSLAANTGELFF. The CDR3 region has the DNA TGTGCCAGCAGCTTGGCAGCGAACACCGGGGAGCTGTTTTTT.

This sequence joins TRBV12-5 and TRBJ2-5; 8 bases are a match to TRBD2. Germline CDR1 LGHNT, CDR2 FRNRAP. This CDR3 has 13 residues. V lost 2 bases to trimming and J lost 4 bases; unmatched junction nucleotides: 0. CDR3 loop: CASGLRGGETQYF. The CDR3 region has the DNA TGTGCTAGTGGTTTGCGGGGGGGAGAGACCCAGTACTTC.

This chain uses TRBV6-5 with TRBJ1-5; the match to TRBD1 covers 8 bases. V shed 9 bases and J 6 bases; nucleotides not matched to a gene: 10. The CDR3 covers 14 residues. Per germline, CDR1 MNHEY and CDR2 SVGAGI. DNA for the CDR3: TGTGCCAGTACCGCAGGGGGCGACTTTCAGCCCCAGCATTTT. It is translated as CASTAGGDFQPQHF.

The CDR3 is CASSQERTGGYEQYF. CDR3 DNA: TGCGCCAGCAGCCAAGAAAGGACAGGGGGCTACGAGCAGTACTTC. The J gene is TRBJ2-7, the V gene TRBV4-1; 10 bases fit TRBD1. Looked up from germline, CDR1 is MGHRA and CDR2 is YSYEKL. CDR3 length: 15 residues. The trim removed 0 bases at V and 3 bases at J, leaving 2 bases unmatched.

The chain uses TRBV21-1 and TRBJ2-7; the table calls TRBD2, which could not be checked here. TRBV21-1 is marked as a pseudogene. This CDR3 spans 15 amino acids. The CDR3 DNA follows: TGTGCCAGCAGCAAGGGGGGGGCATGGTTTGCCGAGCAGTACTTC. It translates to CASSKGGAWFAEQYF.